This T cell receptor beta chain stems from a study of blood T cells in healthy people across ages. It was with a sample-barcoded 5' primer and a J-beta primer mix that a second PCR of about 6 to 12 cycles was run. Researchers report that each sample yielded at least 2.5 million CDR3-containing paired-end reads. MiXCR, run by TCRdb on the 5' RACE reads, gives a single entry per CDR3 protein. Among around 1.7 million distinct CDR3 sequences, 28% were seen once, and the ten largest hold over 7%. The CDR3 totals 15 residues. The V end was cut by 7 bases, the J end by 2 bases, with 17 bases between. Donors each provided ten milliliters of peripheral blood.

Source material: blood. The J gene is TRBJ2-5, the V gene TRBV12-3 or TRBV12-4; D perhaps matches TRBD2 (7 bases). This clonotype originated in a woman in her 30s in good health. CDR3 in DNA: TGTGCCAGCACCCGGGGTGGGGGGGCGCAAGAGACCCAGTACTTC. It yields the protein CASTRGGGAQETQYF.